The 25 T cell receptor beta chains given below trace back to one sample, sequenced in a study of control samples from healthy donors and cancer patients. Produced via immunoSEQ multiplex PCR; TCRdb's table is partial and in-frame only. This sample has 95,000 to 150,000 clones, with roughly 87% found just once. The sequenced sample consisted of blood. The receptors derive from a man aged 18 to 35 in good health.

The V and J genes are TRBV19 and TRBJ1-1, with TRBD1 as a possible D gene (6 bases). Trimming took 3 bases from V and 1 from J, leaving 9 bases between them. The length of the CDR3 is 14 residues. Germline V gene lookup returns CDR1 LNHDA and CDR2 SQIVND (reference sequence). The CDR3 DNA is TGTGCCAGTAGTATGGGACACTCGAACACTGAAGCTTTCTTT. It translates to CASSMGHSNTEAFF.

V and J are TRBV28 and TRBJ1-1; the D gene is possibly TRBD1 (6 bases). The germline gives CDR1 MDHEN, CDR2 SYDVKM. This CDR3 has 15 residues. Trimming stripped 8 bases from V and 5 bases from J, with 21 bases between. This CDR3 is CASHREGGITTEAFF. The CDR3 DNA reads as TGTGCCAGCCACAGGGAGGGGGGAATAACGACTGAAGCTTTCTTT.

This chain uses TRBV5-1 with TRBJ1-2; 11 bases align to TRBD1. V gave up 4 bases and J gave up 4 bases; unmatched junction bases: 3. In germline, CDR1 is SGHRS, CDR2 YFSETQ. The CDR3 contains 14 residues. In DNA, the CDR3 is TGCGCCAGCAGCACGGGACAGGGGGGCTATGGCTACACCTTC. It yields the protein CASSTGQGGYGYTF.

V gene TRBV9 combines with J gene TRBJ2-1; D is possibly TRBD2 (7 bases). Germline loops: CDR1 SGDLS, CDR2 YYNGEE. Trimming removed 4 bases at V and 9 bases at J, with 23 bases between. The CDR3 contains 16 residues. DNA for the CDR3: TGTGCCAGCAGCACCCGGGGTTTCGGGGGAGGGGGTGAGCAGTTCTTC. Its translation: CASSTRGFGGGGEQFF. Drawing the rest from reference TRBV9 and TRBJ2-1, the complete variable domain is DSGVTQTPKHLITATGQRVTLRCSPRSGDLSVYWYQQSLDQGLQFLIQYYNGEERAKGNILERFSAQQFPDLHSELNLSSLELGDSALYFCASSTRGFGGGGEQFFGPGTRLTVL.

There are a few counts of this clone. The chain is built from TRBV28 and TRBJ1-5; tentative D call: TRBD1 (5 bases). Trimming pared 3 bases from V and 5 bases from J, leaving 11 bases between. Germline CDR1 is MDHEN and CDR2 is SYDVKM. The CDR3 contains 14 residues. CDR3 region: CASSFRQRDQPQHF. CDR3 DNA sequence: TGTGCCAGCAGTTTCCGACAGAGAGATCAGCCCCAGCATTTT.

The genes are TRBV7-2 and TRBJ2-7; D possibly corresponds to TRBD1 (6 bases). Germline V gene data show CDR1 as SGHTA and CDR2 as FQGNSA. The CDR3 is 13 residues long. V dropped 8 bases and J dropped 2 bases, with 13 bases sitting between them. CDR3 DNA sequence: TGTGCCAGCCGACGGGACACTGCCTACGAGCAGTACTTC. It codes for CASRRDTAYEQYF. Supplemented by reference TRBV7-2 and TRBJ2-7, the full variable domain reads GAGVSQSPSNKVTEKGKDVELRCDPISGHTALYWYRQSLGQGLEFLIYFQGNSAPDKSGLPSDRFSAERTGGSVSTLTIQRTQQEDSAVYLCASRRDTAYEQYFGPGTRLTVT.

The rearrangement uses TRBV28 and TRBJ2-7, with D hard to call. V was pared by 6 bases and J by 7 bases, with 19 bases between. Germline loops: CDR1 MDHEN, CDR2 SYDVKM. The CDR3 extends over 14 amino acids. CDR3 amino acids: CASSSVLGSWEQYF. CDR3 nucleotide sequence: TGTGCCAGCAGCTCCGTGCTAGGGTCGTGGGAGCAGTACTTC.

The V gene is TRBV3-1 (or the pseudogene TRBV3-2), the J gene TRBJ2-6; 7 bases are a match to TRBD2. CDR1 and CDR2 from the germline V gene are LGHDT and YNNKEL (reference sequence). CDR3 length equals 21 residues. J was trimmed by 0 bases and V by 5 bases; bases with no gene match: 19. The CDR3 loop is CASSLSPVVVAGNSGANVLTF. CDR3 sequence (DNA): TGTGCCAGCAGCTTGTCCCCGGTGGTTGTAGCGGGTAACTCTGGGGCCAACGTCCTGACTTTC.

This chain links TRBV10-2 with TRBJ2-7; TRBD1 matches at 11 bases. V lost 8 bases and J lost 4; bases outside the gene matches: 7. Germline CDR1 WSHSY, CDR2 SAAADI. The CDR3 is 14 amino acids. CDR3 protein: CASRIGTGGYEQYF. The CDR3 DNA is TGCGCCAGCCGGATCGGGACAGGGGGATACGAGCAGTACTTC.

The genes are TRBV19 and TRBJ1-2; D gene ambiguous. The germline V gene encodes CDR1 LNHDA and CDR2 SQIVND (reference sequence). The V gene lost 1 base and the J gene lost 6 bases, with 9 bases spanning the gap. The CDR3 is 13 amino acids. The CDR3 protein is CASSIGPPDGYTF. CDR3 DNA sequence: TGTGCCAGTAGTATAGGGCCACCTGATGGCTACACCTTC. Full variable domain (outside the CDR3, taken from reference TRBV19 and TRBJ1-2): DGGITQSPKYLFRKEGQNVTLSCEQNLNHDAMYWYRQDPGQGLRLIYYSQIVNDFQKGDIAEGYSVSREKKESFPLTVTSAQKNPTAFYLCASSIGPPDGYTFGSGTRLTVV.

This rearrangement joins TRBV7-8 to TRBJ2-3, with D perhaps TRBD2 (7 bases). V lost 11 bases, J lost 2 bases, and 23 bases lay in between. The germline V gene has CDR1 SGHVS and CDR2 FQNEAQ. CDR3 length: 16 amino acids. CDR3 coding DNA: TGTGCCGGGGGGGCTAGGAGAGCGGGTTTCACAGATACGCAGTATTTT. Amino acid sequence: CAGGARRAGFTDTQYF.

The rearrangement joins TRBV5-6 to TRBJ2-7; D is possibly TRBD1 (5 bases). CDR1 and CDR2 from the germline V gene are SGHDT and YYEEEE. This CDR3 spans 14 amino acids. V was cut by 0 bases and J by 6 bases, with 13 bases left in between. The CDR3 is CASSLGQTIGEQYF. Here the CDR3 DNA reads TGTGCCAGCAGCTTGGGACAGACGATAGGCGAGCAGTACTTC.

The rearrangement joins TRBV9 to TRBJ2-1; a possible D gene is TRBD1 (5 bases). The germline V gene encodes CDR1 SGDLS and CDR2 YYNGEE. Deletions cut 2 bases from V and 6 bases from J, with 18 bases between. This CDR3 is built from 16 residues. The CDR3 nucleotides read TGTGCCAGCAGCGTTCGTTCCAAAGGGGAAAGCAATGAGCAGTTCTTC. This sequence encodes CASSVRSKGESNEQFF.

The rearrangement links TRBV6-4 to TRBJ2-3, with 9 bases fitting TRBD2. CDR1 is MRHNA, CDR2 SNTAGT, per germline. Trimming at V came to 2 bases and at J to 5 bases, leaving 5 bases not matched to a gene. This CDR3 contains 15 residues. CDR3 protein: CASSDGLAGRDTQYF. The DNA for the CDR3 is TGTGCCAGCAGTGACGGGCTAGCGGGAAGAGATACGCAGTATTTT.

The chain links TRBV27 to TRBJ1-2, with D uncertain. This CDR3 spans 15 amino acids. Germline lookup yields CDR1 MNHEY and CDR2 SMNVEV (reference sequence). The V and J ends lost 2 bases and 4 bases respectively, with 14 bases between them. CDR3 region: CASSLRQGLVYGYTF. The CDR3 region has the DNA TGTGCCAGCAGTTTAAGGCAAGGACTTGTCTATGGCTACACCTTC.

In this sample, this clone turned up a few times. The CDR3 here is CASSPRDRGVSAEAFF. The DNA for the CDR3 is TGCGCCAGCAGCCCTCGGGACAGGGGGGTAAGCGCTGAAGCTTTCTTT. The rearrangement joins TRBV5-1 to TRBJ1-1, with 11 nucleotides matching TRBD1. The CDR3 runs 16 residues. Germline V lookup: CDR1 SGHRS, CDR2 YFSETQ. The ends lost 4 bases at V and 6 bases at J; junction bases unmatched: 11.

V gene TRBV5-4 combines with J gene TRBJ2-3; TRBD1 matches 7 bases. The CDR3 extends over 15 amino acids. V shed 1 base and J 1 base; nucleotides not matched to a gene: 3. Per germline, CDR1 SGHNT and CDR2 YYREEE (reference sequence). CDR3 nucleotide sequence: TGTGCCAGCAGCTTGCCAGGACAGGGCACAGATACGCAGTATTTT. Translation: CASSLPGQGTDTQYF.

CDR3 loop: CAVGTPGLPKANYGYTF. Written as DNA, the CDR3 is TGTGCCGTAGGGACTCCGGGACTCCCGAAAGCGAACTATGGCTACACCTTC. The chain carries TRBV7-2 and TRBJ1-2; D might be TRBD1 (5 bases). This CDR3 comprises 17 residues. Germline loops: CDR1 SGHTA, CDR2 FQGNSA. V shed 11 bases and J shed 2 bases, with 27 bases lying between them.

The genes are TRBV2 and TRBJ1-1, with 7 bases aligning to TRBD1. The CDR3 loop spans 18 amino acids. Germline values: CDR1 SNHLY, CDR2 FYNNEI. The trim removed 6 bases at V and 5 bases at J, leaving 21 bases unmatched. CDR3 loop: CASSNSGGQPLRGTEAFF. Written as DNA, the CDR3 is TGTGCCAGCAGCAACTCGGGGGGACAGCCCCTTCGTGGAACTGAAGCTTTCTTT.

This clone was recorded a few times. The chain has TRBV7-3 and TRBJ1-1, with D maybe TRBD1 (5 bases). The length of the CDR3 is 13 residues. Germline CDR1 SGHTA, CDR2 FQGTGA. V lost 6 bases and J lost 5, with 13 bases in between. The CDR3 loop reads CASSYQGWTEAFF. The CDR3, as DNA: TGTGCCAGCAGTTATCAGGGTTGGACTGAAGCTTTCTTT. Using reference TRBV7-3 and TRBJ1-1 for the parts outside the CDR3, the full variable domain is GAGVSQTPSNKVTEKGKYVELRCDPISGHTALYWYRQSLGQGPEFLIYFQGTGAADDSGLPNDRFFAVRPEGSVSTLKIQRTERGDSAVYLCASSYQGWTEAFFGQGTRLTVV.

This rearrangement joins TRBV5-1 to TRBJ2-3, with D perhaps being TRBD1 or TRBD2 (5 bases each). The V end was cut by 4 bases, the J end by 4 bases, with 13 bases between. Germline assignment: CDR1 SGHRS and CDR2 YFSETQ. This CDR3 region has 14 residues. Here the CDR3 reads CASSRDASPDTQYF. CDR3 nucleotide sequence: TGCGCCAGCAGCCGGGACGCTTCCCCAGATACGCAGTATTTT.

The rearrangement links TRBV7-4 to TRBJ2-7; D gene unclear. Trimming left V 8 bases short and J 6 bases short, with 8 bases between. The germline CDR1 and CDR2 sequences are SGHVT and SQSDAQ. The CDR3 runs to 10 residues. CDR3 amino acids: CASRRFEQYF. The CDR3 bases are TGTGCCAGCCGCCGATTCGAGCAGTACTTC.

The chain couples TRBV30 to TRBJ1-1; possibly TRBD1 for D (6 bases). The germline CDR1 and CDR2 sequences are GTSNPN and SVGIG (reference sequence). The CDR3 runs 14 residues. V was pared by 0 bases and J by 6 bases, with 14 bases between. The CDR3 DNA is TGTGCCTGGAGTGTAGGGGGGGTCGGCGCTGAAGCTTTCTTT. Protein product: CAWSVGGVGAEAFF.

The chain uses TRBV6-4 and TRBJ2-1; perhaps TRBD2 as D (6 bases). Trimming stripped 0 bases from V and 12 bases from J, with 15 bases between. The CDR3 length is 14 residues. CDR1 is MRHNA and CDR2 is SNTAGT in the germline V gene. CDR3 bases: TGTGCCAGCAGTGACTCACGGGACTCCCAGGGGCAGTTCTTC. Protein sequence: CASSDSRDSQGQFF.

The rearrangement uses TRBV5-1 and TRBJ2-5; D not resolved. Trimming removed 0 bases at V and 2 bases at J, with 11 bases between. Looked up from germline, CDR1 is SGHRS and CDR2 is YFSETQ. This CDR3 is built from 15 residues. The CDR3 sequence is CASSLADNRQETQYF. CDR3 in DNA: TGCGCCAGCAGCTTGGCCGATAATAGACAAGAGACCCAGTACTTC.